Listed below are T cell receptor beta chains from one sample, sequenced in a study of blood T cell repertoires in COVID-19. Produced via immunoSEQ multiplex PCR; TCRdb's table is partial and in-frame only. Of more than 300,000 clones listed, about 87% were seen once; the top ten hold more than 9%. Sequenced: peripheral blood. These receptor sequences come from a woman in her twenties or thirties with COVID-19, enrolled during active disease. Both conserved end residues are part of each CDR3. Each record gives: D gene, V gene, J gene, clone size, CDR3 protein, CDR3 DNA. A D gene is named only where the DNA matches it firmly. Size is omitted from some rows. Given values are once, few, many or a class for expanded clones.

d_call: TRBD1; v_call: TRBV7-8; j_call: TRBJ1-2; clone_size: once; cdr3_aa: CASSPPGTGFPGYTF; cdr3_nt: TGTGCCAGCAGCCCGCCCGGGACAGGGTTCCCTGGCTACACCTTC
d_call: NA; v_call: TRBV19; j_call: TRBJ2-2; clone_size: NA; cdr3_aa: CASSTQGHTGELFF; cdr3_nt: TGTGCCAGTAGCACCCAGGGGCACACCGGGGAGCTGTTTTTT
d_call: TRBD2; v_call: TRBV9; j_call: TRBJ2-1; clone_size: NA; cdr3_aa: CASSVAPTSGSLNEQFF; cdr3_nt: TGTGCCAGCAGCGTAGCCCCGACTAGCGGGAGTCTCAATGAGCAGTTCTTC
d_call: TRBD1; v_call: TRBV28; j_call: TRBJ1-3; clone_size: NA; cdr3_aa: CASSLWGRGRGNTIYF; cdr3_nt: TGTGCCAGCAGTTTATGGGGCAGGGGGCGTGGAAACACCATATATTTT
d_call: TRBD1; v_call: TRBV7-3; j_call: TRBJ2-2; clone_size: NA; cdr3_aa: CASSPTGGGTGELFF; cdr3_nt: TGTGCCAGCAGCCCGACAGGGGGGGGCACCGGGGAGCTGTTTTTT
d_call: NA; v_call: TRBV30; j_call: TRBJ2-1; clone_size: NA; cdr3_aa: CAWSVRAAGNEQFF; cdr3_nt: TGTGCCTGGAGTGTGAGGGCTGCCGGGAATGAGCAGTTCTTC
d_call: NA; v_call: TRBV27; j_call: TRBJ1-4; clone_size: NA; cdr3_aa: CASSARQAGVEKLFF; cdr3_nt: TGTGCCAGCAGTGCCCGACAGGCGGGTGTTGAAAAACTGTTTTTT
d_call: NA; v_call: TRBV3-1/TRBV3-2; j_call: TRBJ2-7; clone_size: NA; cdr3_aa: CASSHSTGRDAYEQYF; cdr3_nt: TGTGCCAGCAGCCACTCGACCGGGCGGGATGCCTACGAGCAGTACTTC
d_call: TRBD1; v_call: TRBV2; j_call: TRBJ2-6; clone_size: few; cdr3_aa: CASGDRAGANVLTF; cdr3_nt: TGTGCCAGCGGGGACAGGGCTGGGGCCAACGTCCTGACTTTC
d_call: TRBD1; v_call: TRBV28; j_call: TRBJ1-6; clone_size: NA; cdr3_aa: CASSFLDRGFDSPLHF; cdr3_nt: TGTGCCAGCAGTTTTTTAGACAGGGGCTTCGATTCACCCCTCCACTTT
d_call: NA; v_call: TRBV28; j_call: TRBJ2-7; clone_size: NA; cdr3_aa: CASSFDSSYEQYF; cdr3_nt: TGTGCCAGCAGTTTTGATAGCTCCTACGAGCAGTACTTC
d_call: NA; v_call: TRBV5-4; j_call: TRBJ2-1; clone_size: NA; cdr3_aa: CASRVETGDYNEQFF; cdr3_nt: TGTGCCAGCAGAGTCGAGACGGGGGACTACAATGAGCAGTTCTTC
d_call: NA; v_call: TRBV2; j_call: TRBJ2-2; clone_size: NA; cdr3_aa: CASSVRASRTGELFF; cdr3_nt: TGTGCCAGCAGTGTGCGGGCAAGTCGGACCGGGGAGCTGTTTTTT
d_call: NA; v_call: TRBV6-5; j_call: TRBJ1-5; clone_size: NA; cdr3_aa: CASRPQGRDQPQHF; cdr3_nt: TGTGCCAGCAGACCACAGGGTCGAGATCAGCCCCAGCATTTT
d_call: NA; v_call: TRBV28; j_call: TRBJ2-3; clone_size: NA; cdr3_aa: CASSLWPQGQDTQYF; cdr3_nt: TGTGCCAGCAGTTTATGGCCCCAGGGCCAAGATACGCAGTATTTT
d_call: TRBD1; v_call: TRBV7-9; j_call: TRBJ2-7; clone_size: NA; cdr3_aa: CASSSPGQGPYEQYF; cdr3_nt: TGTGCCAGCAGCTCGCCGGGACAGGGCCCCTACGAGCAGTACTTC
d_call: NA; v_call: TRBV19; j_call: TRBJ2-7; clone_size: once; cdr3_aa: CASSMMGGSYEQYF; cdr3_nt: TGTGCCAGTAGTATGATGGGAGGCAGCTACGAGCAGTACTTC
d_call: TRBD2; v_call: TRBV7-9; j_call: TRBJ2-3; clone_size: NA; cdr3_aa: CASRGRGGTVTDTQYF; cdr3_nt: TGTGCCAGCAGGGGACGGGGGGGAACCGTCACAGATACGCAGTATTTT
d_call: TRBD1; v_call: TRBV29-1; j_call: TRBJ1-1; clone_size: NA; cdr3_aa: CSVTGGTLNTEAFF; cdr3_nt: TGCAGCGTCACAGGGGGCACATTGAACACTGAAGCTTTCTTT
d_call: NA; v_call: TRBV5-4; j_call: TRBJ1-4; clone_size: NA; cdr3_aa: CASSLDRSGEKLFF; cdr3_nt: TGTGCCAGCAGCTTAGACAGGTCGGGTGAAAAACTGTTTTTT
d_call: TRBD2; v_call: TRBV24-1; j_call: TRBJ2-5; clone_size: NA; cdr3_aa: CATSDTSGSQETQYF; cdr3_nt: TGTGCCACCAGTGATACTAGCGGGAGCCAAGAGACCCAGTACTTC
d_call: TRBD2; v_call: TRBV6-6; j_call: TRBJ2-7; clone_size: NA; cdr3_aa: CASSYSGRGAGEQYF; cdr3_nt: TGTGCCAGCAGTTACTCGGGGAGGGGAGCGGGCGAGCAGTACTTC
d_call: NA; v_call: TRBV19; j_call: TRBJ1-5; clone_size: few; cdr3_aa: CAVRATGGPQHF; cdr3_nt: TGTGCCGTGAGGGCTACGGGTGGGCCCCAGCATTTT
d_call: NA; v_call: TRBV27; j_call: TRBJ1-5; clone_size: NA; cdr3_aa: CASRTGGQGQPQHF; cdr3_nt: TGTGCCAGCAGGACCGGGGGGCAGGGTCAGCCCCAGCATTTT
d_call: NA; v_call: TRBV5-4; j_call: TRBJ2-7; clone_size: NA; cdr3_aa: CASSPGLLTSPDEQYF; cdr3_nt: TGTGCCAGCAGCCCAGGACTCCTCACCTCCCCTGACGAGCAGTACTTC
d_call: NA; v_call: TRBV2; j_call: TRBJ2-1; clone_size: NA; cdr3_aa: CASSPVNGLTEQFF; cdr3_nt: TGTGCCAGCAGCCCGGTCAACGGACTGACTGAGCAGTTCTTC
d_call: NA; v_call: TRBV2; j_call: TRBJ1-6; clone_size: few; cdr3_aa: CASSEQGVYNSPLHF; cdr3_nt: TGTGCCAGCAGTGAGCAGGGTGTTTATAATTCACCCCTCCACTTT
d_call: TRBD1; v_call: TRBV5-8; j_call: TRBJ1-3; clone_size: NA; cdr3_aa: CASSWGTGWTGNTIYF; cdr3_nt: TGTGCCAGCAGCTGGGGGACAGGATGGACTGGAAACACCATATATTTT
d_call: NA; v_call: TRBV7-9; j_call: TRBJ2-1; clone_size: few; cdr3_aa: CASSPRNDLAFF; cdr3_nt: TGTGCCAGCAGCCCCAGGAACGATTTGGCGTTCTTC
d_call: TRBD2; v_call: TRBV29-1; j_call: TRBJ2-1; clone_size: NA; cdr3_aa: CSGGLGVNEQFF; cdr3_nt: TGCAGCGGTGGACTAGGCGTCAATGAGCAGTTCTTC
d_call: NA; v_call: TRBV7-2; j_call: TRBJ1-5; clone_size: NA; cdr3_aa: CASSLLGDSNQPQHF; cdr3_nt: TGTGCCAGCAGCTTATTAGGGGATAGCAATCAGCCCCAGCATTTT
d_call: TRBD1; v_call: TRBV28; j_call: TRBJ1-2; clone_size: NA; cdr3_aa: CASLGQGNYGYTF; cdr3_nt: TGTGCCAGTTTGGGACAGGGGAACTATGGCTACACCTTC
d_call: TRBD1; v_call: TRBV28; j_call: TRBJ1-2; clone_size: NA; cdr3_aa: CASSGFSRGTWYGYTF; cdr3_nt: TGTGCCAGCAGTGGATTCTCCAGGGGGACTTGGTATGGCTACACCTTC
d_call: TRBD1; v_call: TRBV7-6; j_call: TRBJ2-6; clone_size: once; cdr3_aa: CASSSVLWDRGSGANVLTF; cdr3_nt: TGTGCCAGCAGCTCAGTTCTTTGGGACAGAGGCTCTGGGGCCAACGTCCTGACTTTC
d_call: TRBD1; v_call: TRBV6-5; j_call: TRBJ2-5; clone_size: NA; cdr3_aa: CASSRTGDLQETQYF; cdr3_nt: TGTGCCAGCAGCCGGACAGGGGACCTCCAAGAGACCCAGTACTTC
d_call: NA; v_call: TRBV2; j_call: TRBJ2-5; clone_size: once; cdr3_aa: CASSDVGFLQETQYF; cdr3_nt: TGTGCCAGCAGTGACGTCGGGTTTCTGCAAGAGACCCAGTACTTC
d_call: TRBD1; v_call: TRBV4-1; j_call: TRBJ2-1; clone_size: NA; cdr3_aa: CASSQDSGTGGGYEQFF; cdr3_nt: TGCGCCAGCAGCCAAGATTCGGGGACAGGGGGCGGGTATGAGCAGTTCTTC
d_call: TRBD2; v_call: TRBV9; j_call: TRBJ2-5; clone_size: NA; cdr3_aa: CASSVDPAGSVQETQYF; cdr3_nt: TGTGCCAGCAGCGTAGATCCAGCGGGAAGCGTACAAGAGACCCAGTACTTC
d_call: TRBD1; v_call: TRBV19; j_call: TRBJ1-1; clone_size: once; cdr3_aa: CASSAYLGQGNTEAFF; cdr3_nt: TGTGCCAGTAGTGCTTATCTTGGACAGGGGAACACTGAAGCTTTCTTT
d_call: TRBD1; v_call: TRBV5-1; j_call: TRBJ2-7; clone_size: NA; cdr3_aa: CASSLGWDRAYEQYF; cdr3_nt: TGCGCCAGCAGCTTGGGATGGGACAGAGCCTACGAGCAGTACTTC
d_call: TRBD2; v_call: TRBV5-1; j_call: TRBJ2-1; clone_size: NA; cdr3_aa: CASSRRGLAGADEQFF; cdr3_nt: TGCGCCAGCAGTCGGAGGGGGCTAGCGGGAGCCGATGAGCAGTTCTTC
d_call: NA; v_call: TRBV27; j_call: TRBJ2-3; clone_size: NA; cdr3_aa: CASSSYRSDTQYF; cdr3_nt: TGTGCCAGCAGTTCGTACAGGTCAGATACGCAGTATTTT
d_call: NA; v_call: TRBV7-9; j_call: TRBJ2-7; clone_size: NA; cdr3_aa: CASSPDYSTYEQYF; cdr3_nt: TGTGCCAGCAGCCCGGACTATTCTACCTACGAGCAGTACTTC